The clone carrying this TCR beta chain was counted between two and nine times. With a J-beta primer mix and a sample-barcoded 5' primer, a second PCR ran about 7 to 12 cycles. Every sample returned 2.5 million or more CDR3-containing paired-end reads. TCRdb re-called the 5' RACE reads through MiXCR, storing one row per CDR3 protein. The sample contains around 990,000 distinct CDR3 sequences, about 23% of which appear only once. The CDR3 loop spans 15 amino acids. Germline CDR1 and CDR2: SGHRS and YFSETQ. The data stem from a study of blood T cells in healthy people across ages. This sample was shared with a second study, whose subject was T cells of mothers and their children. This second study says: M1S, a second-PCR primer, added sample barcodes and 2-4 random nucleotides.

The material sequenced was blood. The sequence derives from a girl under 10 years old in good health. J is TRBJ2-6 and V is TRBV5-1, with TRBD2 identical over 7 bases. As DNA, the CDR3 is TGCGCGAGCGGGGCAGAGAGCTCTGGGGCCAACGTCCTGACTTTC. This codes for CASGAESSGANVLTF.